This T cell receptor beta chain was obtained from a study of cytomegalovirus exposure and HLA in healthy donors. Worth noting for this clone: Antigen specificity is unknown.

CDR1 is SGHTA and CDR2 is FQGTGA in the germline V gene. V lost 0 bases and J 0 bases, leaving 6 bases between the germline ends. The CDR3 loop spans 14 amino acids. TCRdb's copy holds only in-frame clones and misses some; the assay was immunoSEQ multiplex PCR. Of roughly 330,000 clones in the sample, roughly 90% were seen once. Whole-study results and caveats: Listed as cytomegalovirus-associated were 150 to 200 TCR beta chains. Using the classifier, cytomegalovirus status was reportedly diagnosed with high specificity and sensitivity. Three of the chains that were CMV-associated were confirmed in vitro to be specific for CMV antigens. Most TCRs appeared rarely, but some public TCRs recurred in many donors.

The chain recombines TRBV7-3 with TRBJ2-7; no reliable D call. This receptor was taken from a woman aged 25 to 39 in good health and CMV-seropositive. The sequenced sample was PBMCs. CDR3 DNA sequence: TGTGCCAGCAGCTTAACAGGAGACTCCTACGAGCAGTACTTC. Translation gives CASSLTGDSYEQYF.